These 14 T cell receptor beta chains were all obtained from the same sample, sequenced in a study of T cell changes during pregnancy in multiple sclerosis. Clones were read by immunoSEQ multiplex PCR, and TCRdb kept only the in-frame ones, dropping some. The sample has about 77,000 clones, about 91% seen once; the top ten hold over 1.5%. Here the sequenced sample was peripheral blood, taken before pregnancy. These receptors all come from a female donor with multiple sclerosis, enrolled in a pregnancy study.

This chain links TRBV5-4 with TRBJ2-5; TRBD1 matches at 7 bases. This CDR3 contains 14 residues. After removal of 4 bases from V and 4 bases from J, the junction contained 7 bases not matched to a gene. Germline-derived CDR1 and CDR2 are SGHNT and YYREEE (reference sequence). CDR3 sequence (DNA): TGTGCCAGCAGCGCCAAATCAGGGGGAGAGACCCAGTACTTC. This gives the protein CASSAKSGGETQYF.

The rearrangement joins TRBV5-6 to TRBJ1-6, with D possibly matching TRBD1 (5 bases). Looked up from germline, CDR1 is SGHDT and CDR2 is YYEEEE. V shed 4 bases and J shed 7 bases, with 12 bases lying between them. The CDR3 covers 14 residues. In nucleotides, the CDR3 is TGTGCCAGCAGCCCGCAGGGCACCAATTCACCCCTCCACTTT. Translated: CASSPQGTNSPLHF.

The gene calls are TRBV7-6 and TRBJ2-7; 8 bases fit TRBD1. Germline V gives CDR1 SGHVS, CDR2 FNYEAQ. The J segment lost 4 bases and the V segment lost 2 bases, leaving 4 bases of the junction unmatched. The CDR3 loop spans 14 amino acids. CDR3 sequence (DNA): TGTGCCAGCAGCTTATTTACAGGGGGGTACGAGCAGTACTTC. Residues: CASSLFTGGYEQYF.

The chain employs TRBV25-1 and TRBJ2-7, with D possibly TRBD1 on 7 matching bases. V was shortened by 5 bases and J by 3 bases, with 11 bases between the two germline ends. This CDR3 spans 13 amino acids. Germline V gene lookup returns CDR1 MGHDK and CDR2 SYGVNS. The CDR3 is CASSRQGGYEQYF. DNA of the CDR3: TGTGCCAGCAGTAGACAGGGAGGCTACGAGCAGTACTTC.

This clone was found a few times. V usage is TRBV7-8 and J usage is TRBJ1-6; unclear D gene. In germline, CDR1 is SGHVS, CDR2 FQNEAQ. This CDR3 is 12 amino acids long. The ends were cut back, 1 base at V and 9 bases at J, with 4 bases in the middle. The chain's CDR3 is CASSLVGSPLHF. CDR3 sequence (DNA): TGTGCCAGCAGCTTAGTCGGTTCACCCCTCCACTTT.

As DNA, the CDR3 is TGCGCCAGCAGCCAAGGGTACAGTGAAAAACTGTTTTTT. It encodes CASSQGYSEKLFF. The gene calls are TRBV4-1 and TRBJ1-4; D is uncertain. The CDR3 is 13 amino acids. The ends were cut back, 1 base at V and 7 bases at J, with 7 bases in the middle. Looked up from germline, CDR1 is MGHRA and CDR2 is YSYEKL.

This chain uses TRBV7-2 with TRBJ2-3, with D possibly being TRBD1 (6 bases). The CDR3 runs to 14 residues. CDR1 is SGHTA, CDR2 FQGNSA, per germline. V was shortened by 2 bases and J by 3 bases, with 9 bases between the two germline ends. In DNA form, the CDR3 reads TGTGCCAGCAGCTTAAACAGGGTGACAGATACGCAGTATTTT. The encoded protein is CASSLNRVTDTQYF.

This clone occurred many times. The chain employs TRBV4-2 and TRBJ2-2, with a tentative D call TRBD1 (6 bases). V was cut by 5 bases and J by 1 base, with 11 bases left in between. Germline CDR1 reads LGHNA; CDR2 reads YNFKEQ. This CDR3 contains 15 residues. The CDR3 coding sequence is TGTGCCAGCAGCTCCCGACAGGAGAACACCGGGGAGCTGTTTTTT. Its protein is CASSSRQENTGELFF.

The CDR3: CASSDHQGSLNSPLHF. For the CDR3, the DNA is TGTGCCAGCAGTGATCACCAGGGTTCCCTTAATTCACCCCTCCACTTT. This chain uses TRBV6-1 with TRBJ1-6; D is possibly TRBD1 (5 bases). Germline V gene data show CDR1 as MNHNS and CDR2 as SASEGT. Between the trimmed V and J ends, which lost 3 bases and 6 bases, there was a span of 15 bases. The CDR3 has 16 amino acids.

The gene calls are TRBV5-5 and TRBJ2-7, with TRBD1 identical over 12 bases. V shed 4 bases, J shed 7 bases, and the junction held 9 bases outside the gene matches. The length of the CDR3 is 15 residues. Germline assignment: CDR1 SGHKS and CDR2 YYEKEE (reference sequence). The CDR3 spells CASSPGQGAPGEQYF. CDR3 DNA: TGTGCCAGCAGCCCGGGACAGGGGGCGCCAGGGGAGCAGTACTTC.

The chain uses TRBV19 and TRBJ2-1; 9 bases match TRBD2. The CDR3 is 18 amino acids. Germline CDR1 LNHDA, CDR2 SQIVND (reference sequence). Germline trimming cut 6 bases from V and 1 base from J; bases unmatched to any gene: 13. The CDR3 protein is CASRDGMRAGGSYNEQFF. DNA of the CDR3: TGTGCCAGTAGGGACGGTATGAGAGCGGGGGGTTCCTACAATGAGCAGTTCTTC.

This CDR3 reads CASSQRTGPDYGYTF. CDR3 in DNA: TGCGCCAGCAGCCAAAGGACAGGGCCTGACTATGGCTACACCTTC. The rearrangement joins TRBV4-1 to TRBJ1-2, with 8 bases that match TRBD1. CDR1 and CDR2 from the germline V gene are MGHRA and YSYEKL. J lost 3 bases, V lost 2 bases, and 5 bases had no gene match. This CDR3 is 15 amino acids long.

The chain recombines TRBV2 with TRBJ1-4; no reliable D call. CDR1 SNHLY and CDR2 FYNNEI come from the germline V gene. Trimming took off 6 bases at V and 13 bases at J, with 24 bases between the two ends. The CDR3 sequence is 15 residues long. CDR3 nucleotide sequence: TGTGCCAGCAGGGAAAGGACGGTTATCGATAGCGGACTGTTTTTT. Amino acid sequence: CASRERTVIDSGLFF.

DNA of the CDR3: TGCGCCAGCAGCCAACTCCGGGACAGGGGATTCGGTGGCTACACCTTC. Residues: CASSQLRDRGFGGYTF. The chain combines TRBV4-3 with TRBJ1-2; 10 bases are shared with TRBD1. The CDR3 has 16 residues. V shed 2 bases and J 7 bases; nucleotides not matched to a gene: 10. Germline CDR1 is LGHNA and CDR2 is YSLEER.